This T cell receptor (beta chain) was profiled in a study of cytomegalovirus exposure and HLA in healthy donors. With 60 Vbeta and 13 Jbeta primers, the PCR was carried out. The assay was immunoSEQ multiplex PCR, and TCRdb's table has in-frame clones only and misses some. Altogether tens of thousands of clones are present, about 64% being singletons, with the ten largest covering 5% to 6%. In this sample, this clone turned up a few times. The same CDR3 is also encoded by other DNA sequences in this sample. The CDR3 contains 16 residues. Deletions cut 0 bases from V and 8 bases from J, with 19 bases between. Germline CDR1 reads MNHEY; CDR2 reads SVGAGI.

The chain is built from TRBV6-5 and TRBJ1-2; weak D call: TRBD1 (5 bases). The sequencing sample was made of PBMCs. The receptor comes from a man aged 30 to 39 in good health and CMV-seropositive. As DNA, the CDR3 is TGTGCCAGCAGTTACTCGAGTAGGGAAGGGGTGGGAGGCTACACCTTC. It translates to CASSYSSREGVGGYTF.